This TCR beta chain was recovered during a study of cytotoxic CD8 clonotypes in ibrutinib-treated CLL. This clone was found a few times. Depth targeted 1 in 200,000 to 1 in 1 million T cells, averaging roughly 9.7x coverage per clonotype. Only in-frame clones appear in the TCRdb table, and some are missing; sequencing was by immunoSEQ multiplex PCR. The table lists more than 140,000 clones, 70% to 85% of them singletons. PBMCs that had been cryopreserved were the source of 2 to 2.5 micrograms of genomic DNA for TCR beta libraries. The source of this sequence is a human donor with chronic lymphocytic leukemia. This sample comprised PBMCs, obtained after 12 months of ibrutinib treatment.

CDR3 sequence reads: CATSRDLSTDTQYF. CDR3 DNA sequence: TGTGCCACCAGCAGAGATCTCAGCACAGATACGCAGTATTTT. The rearrangement uses TRBV15 and TRBJ2-3; no clear D gene. CDR3 length: 14 amino acids. Germline values: CDR1 LNHNV, CDR2 YYDKDF (reference sequence). The germline V and J ends were trimmed by 0 bases and 0 bases, with 4 bases remaining between them. Supplemented by reference TRBV15 and TRBJ2-3, the full variable domain reads DAMVIQNPRYQVTQFGKPVTLSCSQTLNHNVMYWYQQKSSQAPKLLFHYYDKDFNNEADTPDNFQSRRPNTSFCFLDIRSPGLGDTAMYLCATSRDLSTDTQYFGPGTRLTVL.